This T cell receptor (beta chain) was recorded in a study of cytomegalovirus exposure and HLA in healthy donors. Study-level information: Roughly 89 million unique TCR sequences came from HLA-typed donors in an early release.

A remark on this clone: The antigen is not known.

PCR amplification relied on 60 Vbeta primers (plus 13 Jbeta primers). The assay was immunoSEQ multiplex PCR, and TCRdb's table has in-frame clones only and misses some. The table lists hundreds of thousands of clones, roughly 80% of them singletons. General study points: Later analysis demonstrated an association between a missense DCLRE1C variant and TCR beta V- and J-gene trimming. Per a prior analysis, the majority of TCR beta V segments were productive roughly 90% or roughly 30% of the time.

Unmatched junction bases numbered 11, after V lost 10 bases and J lost 1 base. CDR3 length equals 16 residues. Germline-derived CDR1 and CDR2 are LNHDA and SQIVND (reference sequence). The genes are TRBV19 and TRBJ2-3; 10 positions agree with TRBD1. The material sequenced was PBMCs. The receptor comes from a man aged 25-45 years in good health and CMV-seronegative. The CDR3 spells CAIRGQGTIRTDTQYF. The DNA for the CDR3 is TGTGCCATCAGGGGACAGGGGACGATCCGCACAGATACGCAGTATTTT.